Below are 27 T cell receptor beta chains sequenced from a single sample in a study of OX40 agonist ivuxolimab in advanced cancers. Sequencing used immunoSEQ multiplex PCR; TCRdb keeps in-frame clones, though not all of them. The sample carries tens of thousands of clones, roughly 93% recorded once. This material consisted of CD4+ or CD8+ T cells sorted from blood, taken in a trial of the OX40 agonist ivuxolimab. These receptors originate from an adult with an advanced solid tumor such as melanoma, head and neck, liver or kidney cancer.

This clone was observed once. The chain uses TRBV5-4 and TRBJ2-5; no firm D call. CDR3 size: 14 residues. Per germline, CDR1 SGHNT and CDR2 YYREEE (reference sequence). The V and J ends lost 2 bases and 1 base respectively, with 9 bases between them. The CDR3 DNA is TGTGCCAGCAGCTTTCGGCACAGCCAAGAGACCCAGTACTTC. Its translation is CASSFRHSQETQYF.

CDR3 sequence (DNA): TGTGCCTGGAGCACCGGTTTTAAAGAGACCCAGTACTTC. The encoded protein is CAWSTGFKETQYF. The V call is TRBV30, the J call TRBJ2-5, with D hard to call. V gave up 3 bases and J gave up 3 bases, with 11 bases separating them. CDR1 is GTSNPN, CDR2 SVGIG, per germline (reference sequence). This CDR3 comprises 13 residues. The full variable domain, rest sourced from reference TRBV30 and TRBJ2-5, is SQTIHQWPATLVQPVGSPLSLECTVEGTSNPNLYWYRQAAGRGLQLLFYSVGIGQISSEVPQNLSASRPQDRQFILSSKKLLLSDSGFYLCAWSTGFKETQYFGPGTRLLVL.

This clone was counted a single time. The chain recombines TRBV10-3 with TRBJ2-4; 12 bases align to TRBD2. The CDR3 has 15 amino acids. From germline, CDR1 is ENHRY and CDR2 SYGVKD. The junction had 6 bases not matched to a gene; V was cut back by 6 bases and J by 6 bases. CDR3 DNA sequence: TGTGCCATCAGCCCAGGACTAGCGGGAAGAAACATTCAGTACTTC. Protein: CAISPGLAGRNIQYF.

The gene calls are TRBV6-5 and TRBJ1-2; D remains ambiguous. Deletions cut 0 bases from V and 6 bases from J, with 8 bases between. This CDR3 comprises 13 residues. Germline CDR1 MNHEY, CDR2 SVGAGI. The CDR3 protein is CASSYSQRNGYTF. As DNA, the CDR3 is TGTGCCAGCAGTTACTCGCAAAGAAATGGCTACACCTTC.

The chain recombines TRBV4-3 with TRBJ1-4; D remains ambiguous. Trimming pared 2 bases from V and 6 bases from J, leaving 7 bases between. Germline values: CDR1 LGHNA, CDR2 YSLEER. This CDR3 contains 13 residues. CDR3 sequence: CASSQNRYEKLFF. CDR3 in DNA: TGCGCCAGCAGCCAAAACAGATATGAAAAACTGTTTTTT.

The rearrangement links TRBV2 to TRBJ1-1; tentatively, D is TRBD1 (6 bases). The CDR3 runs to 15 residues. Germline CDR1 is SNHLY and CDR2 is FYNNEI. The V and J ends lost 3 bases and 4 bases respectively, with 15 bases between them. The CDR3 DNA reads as TGTGCCAGCAGTGAGGGTTGGGGGCTCGGCACTGAAGCTTTCTTT. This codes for CASSEGWGLGTEAFF.

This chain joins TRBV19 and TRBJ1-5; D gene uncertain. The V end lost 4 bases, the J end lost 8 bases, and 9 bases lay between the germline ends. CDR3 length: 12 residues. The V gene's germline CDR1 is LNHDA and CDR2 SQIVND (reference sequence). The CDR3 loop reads CASSRDVEPQHF. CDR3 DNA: TGTGCCAGTAGTAGAGACGTTGAGCCCCAGCATTTT.

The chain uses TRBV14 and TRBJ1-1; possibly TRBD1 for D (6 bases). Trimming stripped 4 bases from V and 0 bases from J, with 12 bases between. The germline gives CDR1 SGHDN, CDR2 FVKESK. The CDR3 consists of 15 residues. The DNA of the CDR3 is TGTGCCAGCAGCCTTAGGAGGGGGATGAACACTGAAGCTTTCTTT. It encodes CASSLRRGMNTEAFF.

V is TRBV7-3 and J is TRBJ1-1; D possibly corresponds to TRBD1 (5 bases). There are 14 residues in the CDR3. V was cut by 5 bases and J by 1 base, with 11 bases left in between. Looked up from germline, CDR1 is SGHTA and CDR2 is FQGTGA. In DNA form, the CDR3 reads TGTGCCAGCAGCCCCAGTGGGGGGAACACTGAAGCTTTCTTT. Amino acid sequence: CASSPSGGNTEAFF.

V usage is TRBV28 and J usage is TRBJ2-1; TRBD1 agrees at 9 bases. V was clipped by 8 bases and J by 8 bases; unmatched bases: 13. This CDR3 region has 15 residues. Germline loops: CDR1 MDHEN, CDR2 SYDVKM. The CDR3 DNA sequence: TGTGCCAGCTGGGCCCCGGGACAGGGATCGTATGAGCAGTTCTTC. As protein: CASWAPGQGSYEQFF.

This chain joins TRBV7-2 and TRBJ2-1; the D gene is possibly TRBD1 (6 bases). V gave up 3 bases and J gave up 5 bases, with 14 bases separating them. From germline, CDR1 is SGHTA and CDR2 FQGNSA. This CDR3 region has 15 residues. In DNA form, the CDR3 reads TGTGCCAGCAGCTTGCAGGGGCAGGGGAACAATGAGCAGTTCTTC. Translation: CASSLQGQGNNEQFF.

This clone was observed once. CDR3: CASSVVSGAQETQYF. CDR3 sequence (DNA): TGTGCCAGCAGCGTAGTGTCGGGAGCCCAAGAGACCCAGTACTTC. The chain recombines TRBV9 with TRBJ2-5, with a possible D match to TRBD2 (6 bases). Germline CDR1 SGDLS, CDR2 YYNGEE. CDR3 length: 15 amino acids. The germline V and J ends were trimmed by 0 bases and 1 base, with 10 bases remaining between them.

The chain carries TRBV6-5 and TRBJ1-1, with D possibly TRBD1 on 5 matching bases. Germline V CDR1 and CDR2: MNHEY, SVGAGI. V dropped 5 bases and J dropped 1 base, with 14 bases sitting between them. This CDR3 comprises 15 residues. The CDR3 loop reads CASSGQERGNTEAFF. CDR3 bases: TGTGCCAGCAGTGGCCAAGAGAGGGGGAACACTGAAGCTTTCTTT.

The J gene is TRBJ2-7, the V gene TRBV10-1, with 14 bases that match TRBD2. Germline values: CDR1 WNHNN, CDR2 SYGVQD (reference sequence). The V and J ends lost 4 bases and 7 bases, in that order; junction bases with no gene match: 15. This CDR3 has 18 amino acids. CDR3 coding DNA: TGCGCCAGCAGTGGGGGGACTAGCGGGAGTCACTCGATCGGGGAGCAGTACTTC. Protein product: CASSGGTSGSHSIGEQYF.

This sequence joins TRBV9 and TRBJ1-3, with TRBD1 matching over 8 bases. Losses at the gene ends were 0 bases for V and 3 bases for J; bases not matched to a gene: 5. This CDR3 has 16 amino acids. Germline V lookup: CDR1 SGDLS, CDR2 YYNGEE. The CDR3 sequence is CASSVEARGLGNTIYF. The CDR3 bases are TGTGCCAGCAGCGTAGAGGCCAGGGGGCTTGGAAACACCATATATTTT.

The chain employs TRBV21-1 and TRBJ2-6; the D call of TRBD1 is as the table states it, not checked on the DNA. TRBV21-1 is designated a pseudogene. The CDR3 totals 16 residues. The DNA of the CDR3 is TGTGCCAGCAGCTCCCACGACAGTTCTGGGGCCAACGTCCTGACTTTC. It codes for CASSSHDSSGANVLTF.

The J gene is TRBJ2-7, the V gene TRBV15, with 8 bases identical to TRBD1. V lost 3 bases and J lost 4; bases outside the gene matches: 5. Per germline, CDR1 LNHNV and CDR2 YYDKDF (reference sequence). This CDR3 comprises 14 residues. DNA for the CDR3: TGTGCCACCAGCAGGGGGACAGGTCCGTACGAGCAGTACTTC. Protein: CATSRGTGPYEQYF.

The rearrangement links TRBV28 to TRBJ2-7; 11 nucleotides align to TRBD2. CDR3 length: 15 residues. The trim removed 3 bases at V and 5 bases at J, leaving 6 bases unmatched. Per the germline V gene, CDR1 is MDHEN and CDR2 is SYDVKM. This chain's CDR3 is CASSFPTSGRNEQYF. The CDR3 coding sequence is TGTGCCAGCAGTTTTCCCACTAGCGGGAGAAACGAGCAGTACTTC.

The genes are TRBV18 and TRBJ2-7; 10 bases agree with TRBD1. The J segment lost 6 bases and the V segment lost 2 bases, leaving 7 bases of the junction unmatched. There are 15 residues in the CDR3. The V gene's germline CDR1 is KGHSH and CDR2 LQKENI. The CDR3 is CASSPGGQGVGEQYF. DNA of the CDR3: TGTGCCAGCTCACCAGGAGGACAGGGGGTGGGCGAGCAGTACTTC.

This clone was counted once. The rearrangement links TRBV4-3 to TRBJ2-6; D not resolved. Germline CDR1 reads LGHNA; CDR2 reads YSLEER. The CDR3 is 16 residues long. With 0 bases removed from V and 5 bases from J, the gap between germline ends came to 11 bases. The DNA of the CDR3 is TGCGCCAGCAGCCAAGAGGTACTGGCCTGGGCCAACGTCCTGACTTTC. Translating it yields CASSQEVLAWANVLTF.

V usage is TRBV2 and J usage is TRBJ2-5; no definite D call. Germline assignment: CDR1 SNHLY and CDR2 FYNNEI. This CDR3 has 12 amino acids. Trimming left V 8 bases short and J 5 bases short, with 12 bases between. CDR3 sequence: CASSARRETQYF. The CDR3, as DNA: TGTGCCAGCTCGGCGAGGCGGGAGACCCAGTACTTC.

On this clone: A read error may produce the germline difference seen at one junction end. The CDR3 loop reads CASSTGLAQDTQYF. CDR3 DNA: TGTGCCAGCAGTACGGGACTAGCCCAAGATACCCAGTACTTC. This chain uses TRBV2 with TRBJ2-5, with 9 bases matching TRBD2. CDR3 length equals 14 residues. Germline CDR1 SNHLY, CDR2 FYNNEI.

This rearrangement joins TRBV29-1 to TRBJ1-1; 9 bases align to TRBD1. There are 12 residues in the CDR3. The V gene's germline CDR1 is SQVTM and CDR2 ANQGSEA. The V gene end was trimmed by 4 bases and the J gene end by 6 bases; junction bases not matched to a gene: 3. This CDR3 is CSVGDRVAEAFF. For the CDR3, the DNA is TGCAGCGTTGGGGACAGGGTAGCTGAAGCTTTCTTT.

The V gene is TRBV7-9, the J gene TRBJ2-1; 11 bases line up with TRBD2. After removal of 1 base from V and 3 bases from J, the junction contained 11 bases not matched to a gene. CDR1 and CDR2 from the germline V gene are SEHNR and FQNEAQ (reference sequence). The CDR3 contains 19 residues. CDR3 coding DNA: TGTGCCAGCAGCTTAGTGTTGGGGATGGGGACTAGCGGCTACAATGAGCAGTTCTTC. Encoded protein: CASSLVLGMGTSGYNEQFF.

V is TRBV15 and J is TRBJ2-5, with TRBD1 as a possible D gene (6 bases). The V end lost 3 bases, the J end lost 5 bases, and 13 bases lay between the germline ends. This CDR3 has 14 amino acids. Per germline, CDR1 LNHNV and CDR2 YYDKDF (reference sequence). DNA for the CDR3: TGTGCCACCAGCAGGCCCAGGGGCGGCGAGACCCAGTACTTC. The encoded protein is CATSRPRGGETQYF.

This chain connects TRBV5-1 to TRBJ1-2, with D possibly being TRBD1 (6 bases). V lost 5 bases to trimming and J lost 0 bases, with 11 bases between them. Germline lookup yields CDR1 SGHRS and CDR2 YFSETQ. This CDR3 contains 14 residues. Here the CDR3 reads CASRGDTTNYGYTF. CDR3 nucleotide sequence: TGCGCCAGCAGGGGGGACACGACTAACTATGGCTACACCTTC.

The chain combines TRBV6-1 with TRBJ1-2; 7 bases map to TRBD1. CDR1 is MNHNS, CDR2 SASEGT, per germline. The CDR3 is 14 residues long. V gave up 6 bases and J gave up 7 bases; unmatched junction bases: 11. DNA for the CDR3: TGTGCCAGCAGCTTGAACAGACAGGGCAGTGGCTACACCTTC. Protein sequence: CASSLNRQGSGYTF.